One and the same sample provided the 18 T cell receptor beta chains below, sequenced in a study of cytomegalovirus exposure and HLA in healthy donors. The PCR used 60 Vbeta and 13 Jbeta primers. The table came from immunoSEQ multiplex PCR; TCRdb's copy has only in-frame clones and leaves some out. Its clone listing holds under 45,000 clones. Sample: PBMCs. The receptor set was obtained from a male donor in good health and CMV-seronegative.

This chain uses TRBV6-5 with TRBJ2-1; a possible D gene is TRBD1 (7 bases). The V gene lost 6 bases and the J gene lost 9 bases, with 18 bases spanning the gap. This CDR3 comprises 14 residues. CDR1 MNHEY and CDR2 SVGAGI come from the germline V gene. CDR3 region: CASSPFRGAVEQFF. CDR3 DNA sequence: TGTGCCAGCAGCCCCTTCAGGGGGGCGGTTGAGCAGTTCTTC.

V gene TRBV11-2 combines with J gene TRBJ2-5, with D maybe TRBD2 (6 bases). With 4 bases removed from V and 9 bases from J, the gap between germline ends came to 18 bases. The V gene's germline CDR1 is SGHAT and CDR2 FQNNGV. CDR3 length: 14 residues. The CDR3 spells CASSSGAGIRAQYF. The CDR3 nucleotides are TGTGCCAGCAGCTCCGGCGCGGGGATTAGGGCCCAGTACTTC.

V and J are TRBV28 and TRBJ2-7, with 7 positions matching TRBD1. The CDR3 sequence is 15 residues long. J gave up 4 bases and V 7 bases, and 13 bases lay outside the gene matches. Germline CDR1 and CDR2: MDHEN and SYDVKM. DNA of the CDR3: TGTGCCAGCACCGAGACCCGGGACAGAATTTACGAGCAGTACTTC. Amino acids: CASTETRDRIYEQYF.

Note on this clone: One end of the junction does not line up with germline, which may come from a read error. The DNA of the CDR3 is TGTGCCACCAGTCGGGACAGTTTTGGCTACACCTTC. This gives the protein CATSRDSFGYTF. J is TRBJ1-2 and V is TRBV28; 7 bases agree with TRBD1. CDR1 is MDHEN, CDR2 SYDVKM, per germline. The CDR3 loop spans 12 amino acids.

The V and J genes are TRBV5-8 and TRBJ2-7; D is possibly TRBD2 (6 bases). Per the germline V gene, CDR1 is SGHTS and CDR2 is YDEGEE. The CDR3 spans 14 residues. The germline V and J ends were trimmed by 4 bases and 4 bases, with 15 bases remaining between them. CDR3: CASSTPGRGYEQYF. In DNA, the CDR3 is TGTGCCAGCAGCACTCCGGGACGGGGGTACGAGCAGTACTTC.

The rearrangement uses TRBV18 and TRBJ1-1; possibly TRBD1 for D (5 bases). This CDR3 contains 14 residues. Germline V gene lookup returns CDR1 KGHSH and CDR2 LQKENI. Between the trimmed V and J ends, which lost 2 bases and 6 bases, there was a span of 13 bases. The DNA for the CDR3 is TGTGCCAGCTCACCAGGGACCCGGAGGGCTGAAGCTTTCTTT. Its translation: CASSPGTRRAEAFF.

The V and J genes are TRBV7-8 and TRBJ1-4; D might be TRBD1 (5 bases). The V gene's germline CDR1 is SGHVS and CDR2 FQNEAQ. V lost 5 bases and J 5 bases, leaving 9 bases between the germline ends. This CDR3 comprises 13 residues. The CDR3 loop reads CASSGRQNEKLFF. The CDR3 nucleotides are TGTGCCAGCAGCGGAAGACAGAATGAAAAACTGTTTTTT.

This chain links TRBV7-2 with TRBJ1-3; tentative D call: TRBD1 (6 bases). There are 16 residues in the CDR3. Germline loops: CDR1 SGHTA, CDR2 FQGNSA. The germline V and J ends were trimmed by 6 bases and 0 bases, with 15 bases remaining between them. CDR3 in amino acids: CASRHSFRGSGNTIYF. Written as DNA, the CDR3 is TGTGCCAGCAGGCACAGCTTCAGGGGCTCTGGAAACACCATATATTTT.

The chain is built from TRBV6-5 and TRBJ2-4; D not certain. V was shortened by 6 bases and J by 0 bases, with 9 bases between the two germline ends. This CDR3 is 14 amino acids long. Per the germline V gene, CDR1 is MNHEY and CDR2 is SVGAGI. CDR3 loop: CASRIHRAKNIQYF. The CDR3, as DNA: TGTGCCAGCAGAATCCACAGAGCCAAAAACATTCAGTACTTC.

V usage is TRBV4-1 and J usage is TRBJ2-5; D not resolved. The DNA matches TRBJ2-7 better at its end, which makes the J call doubtful. The CDR3 is made up of 13 amino acids. Germline V gene data show CDR1 as MGHRA and CDR2 as YSYEKL. Here the CDR3 reads CASSPQAEDEQYF. The CDR3 coding sequence is TGCGCCAGCAGCCCGCAGGCCGAAGACGAGCAGTACTTC.

The V gene is TRBV5-6, the J gene TRBJ2-7; possible D gene TRBD1, 5 bases. Trimming cost V 0 bases and J 9 bases, with 13 bases left between them. CDR1 and CDR2 from the germline V gene are SGHDT and YYEEEE. The CDR3 spans 13 residues. CDR3 in DNA: TGTGCCAGCAGCTTGGCCCAGGGTCATCGGCAGTACTTC. Residues: CASSLAQGHRQYF.

The gene calls are TRBV5-1 and TRBJ2-2; 8 bases are shared with TRBD2. V shed 0 bases and J 6 bases; nucleotides not matched to a gene: 4. The CDR3 sequence is 15 residues long. Germline lookup yields CDR1 SGHRS and CDR2 YFSETQ. As DNA, the CDR3 is TGCGCCAGCAGCTTGGTGTCGGGGGGGTCCGGGGAGCTGTTTTTT. This codes for CASSLVSGGSGELFF.

The chain recombines TRBV2 with TRBJ2-2, with 12 positions matching TRBD2. V lost 5 bases to trimming and J lost 6 bases; unmatched junction nucleotides: 7. The V gene's germline CDR1 is SNHLY and CDR2 FYNNEI. This CDR3 region has 16 residues. CDR3 sequence (DNA): TGTGCCAGCAGTTTACTAGCGGGGGGTAACCCCGGGGAGCTGTTTTTT. It yields the protein CASSLLAGGNPGELFF.

CDR3: CASSQIRLAGIHEQYF. DNA for the CDR3: TGCGCCAGCAGCCAAATACGACTAGCGGGGATCCACGAGCAGTACTTC. The chain recombines TRBV5-1 with TRBJ2-7; 11 bases are a match to TRBD2. Germline CDR1 is SGHRS and CDR2 is YFSETQ. V lost 4 bases and J lost 5; bases outside the gene matches: 11. The CDR3 runs 16 residues.

This chain joins TRBV19 and TRBJ2-1; 9 positions agree with TRBD2. Trimming took 9 bases from V and 1 from J; bases not matched to a gene: 4. CDR1 LNHDA and CDR2 SQIVND come from the germline V gene (reference sequence). This CDR3 comprises 14 residues. This chain's CDR3 is CASATSGSYNEQFF. The CDR3 DNA reads as TGTGCCAGCGCGACTAGCGGTTCCTACAATGAGCAGTTCTTC.

The chain employs TRBV4-1 and TRBJ1-2; 12 positions agree with TRBD1. Trimming removed 2 bases from V and 3 bases from J; junction bases left unmatched: 7. From germline, CDR1 is MGHRA and CDR2 YSYEKL. CDR3 length: 17 amino acids. The chain's CDR3 is CASSQWDRGPLYYGYTF. The CDR3 DNA follows: TGCGCCAGCAGCCAATGGGACAGGGGGCCCCTATACTATGGCTACACCTTC.

V is TRBV7-9 and J is TRBJ1-1; the D is unclear. The CDR3 sequence is 14 residues long. V was clipped by 3 bases and J by 4 bases, with 12 bases between them. Germline CDR1 reads SEHNR; CDR2 reads FQNEAQ (reference sequence). In DNA form, the CDR3 reads TGTGCCAGCAGCTTCGGGAGGACGAGCACTGAAGCTTTCTTT. Encoded protein: CASSFGRTSTEAFF.

The J gene is TRBJ2-5, the V gene TRBV5-1; D is possibly TRBD1 (6 bases). Looked up from germline, CDR1 is SGHRS and CDR2 is YFSETQ. V lost 2 bases, J lost 5 bases, and 10 bases lay in between. The CDR3 sequence is 13 residues long. The CDR3 sequence: CASSLTGKETQYF. The CDR3 DNA sequence: TGCGCCAGCAGCTTAACAGGGAAGGAGACCCAGTACTTC.